The sequence of this T cell receptor beta chain was determined in a study of T cell clonotyping in hematopoietic cell transplantation. With 5 bases removed from V and 2 bases from J, the gap between germline ends came to 16 bases. The germline CDR1 and CDR2 sequences are SGHTS and YDEGEE. The CDR3 covers 15 residues. A word on this clone: Antigen specificity is unknown.

The table came from immunoSEQ multiplex PCR; TCRdb's copy has only in-frame clones and leaves some out. The profile shows 3,000 to 4,000 clones, about three quarters of them singletons. Overall study results and limits: Recipient TCR diversity dropped after transplant; expanded clonotypes rose from day 30 to 180. CD4 and CD8 repertoire contributions could not be separated without sorting. At the given depth, recipient repertoires were over 95% de novo clonotypes.

The source material was peripheral blood mononuclear cells, sampled 30 days after allogeneic stem cell transplant. The chain employs TRBV5-8 and TRBJ1-2, with D uncertain. The clonotype comes from a male patient aged 40-50 years who had an allogeneic stem cell transplant from an unrelated donor, so the T cells may come from the graft donor. Some clones in this sample may be carry-over from other donors' samples. CDR3 in DNA: TGTGCCAGCAGATACCTGGGCGGCAAGAACTATGGCTACACCTTC. It encodes CASRYLGGKNYGYTF.